This T cell receptor beta chain is drawn from a study of spatial heterogeneity in lung cancer. The V and J ends lost 5 bases and 0 bases respectively, with 5 bases between them. The germline CDR1 and CDR2 sequences are GTSNPN and SVGIG (reference sequence). This CDR3 comprises 11 residues. In its sample, this clonotype ranks as medium-sized. The time point denotes: sample taken at primary tumor resection. Samples were donated by 72 untreated early-stage non-small cell lung cancer patients. Whole RNA came from tumor, nontumor lung or frozen PBMC and was sequenced without being sorted. In TCRdb, the 5' RACE reads were re-called with MiXCR into one record per CDR3 protein. The profile shows just over 1,500 distinct CDR3 sequences, around 13% of them singletons.

The TCR was taken from a male donor with early-stage non-small cell lung cancer. Sequencing used normal lung tissue next to the tumor, obtained at surgery. The chain carries TRBV30 and TRBJ2-7; D is ambiguous. CDR3 sequence (DNA): TGTGCCTGGGGGGACTCCTACGAGCAGTACTTC. Protein: CAWGDSYEQYF.